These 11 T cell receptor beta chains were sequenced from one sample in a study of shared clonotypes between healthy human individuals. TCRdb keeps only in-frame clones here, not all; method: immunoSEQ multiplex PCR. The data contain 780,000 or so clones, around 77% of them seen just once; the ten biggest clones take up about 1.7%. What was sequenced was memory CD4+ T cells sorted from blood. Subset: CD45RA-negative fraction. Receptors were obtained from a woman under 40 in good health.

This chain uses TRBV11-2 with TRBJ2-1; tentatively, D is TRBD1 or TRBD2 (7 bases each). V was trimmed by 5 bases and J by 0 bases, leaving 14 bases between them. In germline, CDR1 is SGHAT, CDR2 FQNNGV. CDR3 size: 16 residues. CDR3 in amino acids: CASSRSGTVSYNEQFF. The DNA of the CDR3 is TGTGCCAGCAGCAGAAGCGGGACAGTCTCCTACAATGAGCAGTTCTTC.

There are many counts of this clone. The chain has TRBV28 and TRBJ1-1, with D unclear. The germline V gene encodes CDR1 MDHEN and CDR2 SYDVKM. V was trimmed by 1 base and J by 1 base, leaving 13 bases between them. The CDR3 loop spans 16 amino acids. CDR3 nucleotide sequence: TGTGCCAGCAGTTTATCATTCGTTGTGGGGAACACTGAAGCTTTCTTT. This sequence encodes CASSLSFVVGNTEAFF.

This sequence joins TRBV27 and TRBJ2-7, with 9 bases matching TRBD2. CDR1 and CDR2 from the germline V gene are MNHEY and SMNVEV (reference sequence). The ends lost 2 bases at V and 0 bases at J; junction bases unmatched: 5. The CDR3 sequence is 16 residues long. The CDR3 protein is CASSLILAGTSYEQYF. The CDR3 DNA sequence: TGTGCCAGCAGTTTAATCCTAGCGGGGACCTCCTACGAGCAGTACTTC.

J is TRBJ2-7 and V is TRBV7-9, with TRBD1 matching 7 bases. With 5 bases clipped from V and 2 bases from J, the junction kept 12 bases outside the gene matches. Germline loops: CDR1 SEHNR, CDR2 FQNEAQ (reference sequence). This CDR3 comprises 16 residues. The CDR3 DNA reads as TGTGCCAGCAGCCCGATGCCGGGACAGAGTACCTACGAGCAGTACTTC. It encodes CASSPMPGQSTYEQYF.

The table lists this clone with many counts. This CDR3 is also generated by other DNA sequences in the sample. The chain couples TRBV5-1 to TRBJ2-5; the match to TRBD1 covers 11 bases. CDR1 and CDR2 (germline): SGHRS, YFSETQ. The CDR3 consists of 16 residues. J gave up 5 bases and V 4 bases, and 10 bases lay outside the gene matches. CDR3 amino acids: CASSPGTGGRAETQYF. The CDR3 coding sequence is TGCGCCAGCAGCCCGGGGACAGGGGGACGCGCGGAGACCCAGTACTTC. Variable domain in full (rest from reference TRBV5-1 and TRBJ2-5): KAGVTQTPRYLIKTRGQQVTLSCSPISGHRSVSWYQQTPGQGLQFLFEYFSETQRNKGNFPGRFSGRQFSNSRSEMNVSTLELGDSALYLCASSPGTGGRAETQYFGPGTRLLVL.

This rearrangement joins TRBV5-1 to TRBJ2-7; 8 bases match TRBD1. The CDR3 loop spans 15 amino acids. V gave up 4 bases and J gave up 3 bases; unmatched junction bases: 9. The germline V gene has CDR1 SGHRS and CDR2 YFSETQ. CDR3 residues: CASSDRTGSIYEQYF. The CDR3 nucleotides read TGCGCCAGCAGCGACCGGACAGGGTCGATCTACGAGCAGTACTTC. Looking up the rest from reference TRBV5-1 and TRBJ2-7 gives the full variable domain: KAGVTQTPRYLIKTRGQQVTLSCSPISGHRSVSWYQQTPGQGLQFLFEYFSETQRNKGNFPGRFSGRQFSNSRSEMNVSTLELGDSALYLCASSDRTGSIYEQYFGPGTRLTVT.

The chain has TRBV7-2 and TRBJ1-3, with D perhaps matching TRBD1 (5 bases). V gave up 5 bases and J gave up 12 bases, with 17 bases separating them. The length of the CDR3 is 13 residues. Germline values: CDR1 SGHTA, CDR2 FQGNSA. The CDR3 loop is CASSEIPRVFIYF. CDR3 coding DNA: TGTGCCAGCAGCGAGATCCCCAGGGTCTTCATATATTTT.

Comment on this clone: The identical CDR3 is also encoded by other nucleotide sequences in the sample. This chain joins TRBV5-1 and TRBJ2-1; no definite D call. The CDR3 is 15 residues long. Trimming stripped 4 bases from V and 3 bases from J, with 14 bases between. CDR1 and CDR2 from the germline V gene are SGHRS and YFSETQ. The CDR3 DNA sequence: TGCGCCAGCAGCGCCGACTCTCTTGGCTACAATGAGCAGTTCTTC. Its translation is CASSADSLGYNEQFF.

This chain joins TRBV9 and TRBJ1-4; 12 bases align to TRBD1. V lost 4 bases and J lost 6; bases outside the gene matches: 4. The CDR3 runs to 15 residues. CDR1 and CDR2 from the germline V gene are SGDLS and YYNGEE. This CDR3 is CASSPGTGGHEKLFF. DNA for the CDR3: TGTGCCAGCAGCCCGGGGACAGGGGGCCATGAAAAACTGTTTTTT.

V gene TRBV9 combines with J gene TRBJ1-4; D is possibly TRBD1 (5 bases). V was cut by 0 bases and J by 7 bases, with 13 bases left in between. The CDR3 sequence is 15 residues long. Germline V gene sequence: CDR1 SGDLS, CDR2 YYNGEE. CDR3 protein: CASSVDGGPSEKLFF. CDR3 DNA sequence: TGTGCCAGCAGCGTAGATGGGGGTCCGAGTGAAAAACTGTTTTTT.

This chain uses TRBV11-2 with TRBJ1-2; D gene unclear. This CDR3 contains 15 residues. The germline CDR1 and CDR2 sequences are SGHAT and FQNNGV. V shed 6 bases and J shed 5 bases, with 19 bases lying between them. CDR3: CASRFRTAPFYGYTF. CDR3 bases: TGTGCCAGCAGGTTTAGGACGGCCCCGTTTTATGGCTACACCTTC.